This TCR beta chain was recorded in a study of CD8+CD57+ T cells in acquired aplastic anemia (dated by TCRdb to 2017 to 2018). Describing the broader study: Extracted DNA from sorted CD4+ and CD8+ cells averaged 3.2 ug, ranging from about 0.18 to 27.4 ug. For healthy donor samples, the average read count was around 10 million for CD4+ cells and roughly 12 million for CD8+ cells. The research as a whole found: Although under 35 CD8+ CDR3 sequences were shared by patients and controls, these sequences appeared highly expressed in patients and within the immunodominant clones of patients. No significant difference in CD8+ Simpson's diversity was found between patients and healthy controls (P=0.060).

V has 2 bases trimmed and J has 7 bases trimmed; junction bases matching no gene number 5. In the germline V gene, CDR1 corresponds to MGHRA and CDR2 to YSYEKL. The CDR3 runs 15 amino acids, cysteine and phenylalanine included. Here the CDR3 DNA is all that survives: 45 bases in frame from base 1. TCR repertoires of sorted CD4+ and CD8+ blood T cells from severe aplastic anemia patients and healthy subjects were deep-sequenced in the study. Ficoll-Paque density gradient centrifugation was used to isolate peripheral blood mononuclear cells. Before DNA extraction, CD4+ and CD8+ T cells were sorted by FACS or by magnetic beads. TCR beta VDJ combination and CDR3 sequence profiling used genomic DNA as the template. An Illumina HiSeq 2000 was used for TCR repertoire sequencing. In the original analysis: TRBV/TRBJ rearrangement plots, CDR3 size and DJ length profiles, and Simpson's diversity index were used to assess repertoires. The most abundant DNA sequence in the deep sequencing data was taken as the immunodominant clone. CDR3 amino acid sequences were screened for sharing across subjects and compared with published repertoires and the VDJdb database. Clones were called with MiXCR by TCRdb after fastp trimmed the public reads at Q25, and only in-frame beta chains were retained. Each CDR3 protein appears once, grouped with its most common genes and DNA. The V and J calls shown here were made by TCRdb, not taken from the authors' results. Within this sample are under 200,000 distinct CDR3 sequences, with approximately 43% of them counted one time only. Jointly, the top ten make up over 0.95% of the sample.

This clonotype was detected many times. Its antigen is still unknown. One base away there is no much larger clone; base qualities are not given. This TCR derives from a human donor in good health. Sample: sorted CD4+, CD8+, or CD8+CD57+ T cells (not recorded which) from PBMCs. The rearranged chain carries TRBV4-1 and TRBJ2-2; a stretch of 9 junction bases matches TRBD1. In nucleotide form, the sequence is TGCGCCAGCAGCCAACGGGACAGGGAGAGCGGGGAGCTGTTTTTT. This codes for CASSQRDRESGELFF.